The 10 T cell receptor beta chains presented below share a single source sample, sequenced in a study of CD8 T cells in Susac syndrome. Random-hexamer reverse transcription was applied to about 0.5 to 1 ug RNA. TCRdb reanalysed the immunoSEQ multiplex PCR reads using MiXCR and keeps one entry per CDR3 protein. The sample has roughly 120,000 distinct CDR3 sequences; just under 95% are singletons. The specimen sequenced was CD4+ T cells from PBMCs. The receptor set was obtained from a human donor with multiple sclerosis.

The V and J genes are TRBV20-1 and TRBJ1-2; a weak D match, TRBD1 (6 bases). The germline V gene has CDR1 DFQATT and CDR2 SNEGSKA (reference sequence). V gave up 2 bases and J gave up 4 bases, with 14 bases separating them. The CDR3 has 14 residues. In DNA, the CDR3 is TGCAGTGCTAGACTTGGAGACAGGTCCTATGGCTACACCTTC. Protein product: CSARLGDRSYGYTF.

Concerning this clonotype itself: A read error may account for a junction end that differs from germline. In nucleotides, the CDR3 is TGTGCCAGCAGCGAAGTACGGACTGGGGCCAACGTCCTGACTTTC. Its translation is CASSEVRTGANVLTF. The V and J genes are TRBV2 and TRBJ2-6, with D hard to call. This CDR3 spans 15 amino acids. Germline values: CDR1 SNHLY, CDR2 FYNNEI. Full variable domain (rest looked up from reference TRBV2 and TRBJ2-6): EPEVTQTPSHQVTQMGQEVILRCVPISNHLYFYWYRQILGQKVEFLVSFYNNEISEKSEIFDDQFSVERPDGSNFTLKIRSTKLEDSAMYFCASSEVRTGANVLTFGAGSRLTVL.

The CDR3 region has the DNA TGTGCCAGCAGCCATCGGACGGGGAATGAAAAACTGTTTTTT. Protein sequence: CASSHRTGNEKLFF. The rearrangement joins TRBV3-1 to TRBJ1-4; D unresolved. V was trimmed by 3 bases and J by 5 bases, leaving 10 bases between them. CDR3 length: 14 amino acids. Germline V gene lookup returns CDR1 LGHDT and CDR2 YNNKEL (reference sequence). Full variable domain (rest looked up from reference TRBV3-1 and TRBJ1-4): DTAVSQTPKYLVTQMGNDKSIKCEQNLGHDTMYWYKQDSKKFLKIMFSYNNKELIINETVPNRFSPKSPDKAHLNLHINSLELGDSAVYFCASSHRTGNEKLFFGSGTQLSVL.

V usage is TRBV11-2 and J usage is TRBJ2-5; D remains unclear. The CDR3 sequence is 15 residues long. V lost 5 bases and J lost 2, with 15 bases in between. In germline, CDR1 is SGHAT, CDR2 FQNNGV. The CDR3 DNA reads as TGTGCCAGCAGCCTCATACCGGGCCAACAAGAGACCCAGTACTTC. Protein product: CASSLIPGQQETQYF.

Only one count was recorded for this clonotype. The chain joins TRBV28 to TRBJ1-2; the match to TRBD1 covers 7 bases. In germline, CDR1 is MDHEN, CDR2 SYDVKM. V trimming: 8 bases; J trimming: 8 bases; junction bases outside the gene matches: 14. The CDR3 covers 14 residues. CDR3 in amino acids: CASRRDRVEWGYTF. The CDR3 coding sequence is TGTGCCAGCCGAAGAGACAGGGTTGAATGGGGCTACACCTTC.

The chain employs TRBV19 and TRBJ2-4, with a possible D match to TRBD2 (6 bases). The germline V gene has CDR1 LNHDA and CDR2 SQIVND (reference sequence). This CDR3 has 15 residues. V was shortened by 3 bases and J by 6 bases, with 15 bases between the two germline ends. The CDR3 DNA reads TGTGCCAGTAGTATCGGTAGCGGCCATCGAAACATTCAGTACTTC. It codes for CASSIGSGHRNIQYF.

This sequence joins TRBV18 and TRBJ2-5; D gene ambiguous. The CDR3 covers 11 residues. Germline CDR1 KGHSH, CDR2 LQKENI. Trimming stripped 6 bases from V and 2 bases from J, with 4 bases between. The CDR3 DNA is TGTGCCAGCTCCGGACAAGAGACCCAGTACTTC. Translation: CASSGQETQYF. The whole variable domain, remainder taken from reference TRBV18 and TRBJ2-5, is NAGVMQNPRHLVRRRGQEARLRCSPMKGHSHVYWYRQLPEEGLKFMVYLQKENIIDESGMPKERFSAEFPKEGPSILRIQQVVRGDSAAYFCASSGQETQYFGPGTRLLVL.

The CDR3 loop is CASSWNSNQPQHF. The CDR3 DNA reads TGTGCCAGCAGTTGGAATAGCAATCAGCCCCAGCATTTT. The chain is built from TRBV6-2 or TRBV6-3 and TRBJ1-5; D unresolved. Germline CDR1 reads MNHEY; CDR2 reads SVGEGT. The CDR3 covers 13 residues. The V end lost 4 bases, the J end lost 0 bases, and 4 bases lay between the germline ends.

V gene TRBV25-1 combines with J gene TRBJ2-7; D possibly uses TRBD1 or TRBD2 (5 bases each). CDR1 is MGHDK and CDR2 is SYGVNS in the germline V gene. The CDR3 loop spans 15 amino acids. With 4 bases removed from V and 3 bases from J, the gap between germline ends came to 16 bases. The CDR3 sequence: CASSALGTIDYEQYF. The CDR3 nucleotides are TGTGCCAGCAGTGCGCTGGGGACGATAGACTACGAGCAGTACTTC.

The J gene is TRBJ2-3, the V gene TRBV12-3 or TRBV12-4; the D call may be TRBD1 or TRBD2 (5 bases each). The CDR3 has 12 amino acids. With 3 bases removed from V and 7 bases from J, the gap between germline ends came to 8 bases. The DNA for the CDR3 is TGTGCCAGCAGTTTCGGGACCTATACGCAGTATTTT. This sequence encodes CASSFGTYTQYF.